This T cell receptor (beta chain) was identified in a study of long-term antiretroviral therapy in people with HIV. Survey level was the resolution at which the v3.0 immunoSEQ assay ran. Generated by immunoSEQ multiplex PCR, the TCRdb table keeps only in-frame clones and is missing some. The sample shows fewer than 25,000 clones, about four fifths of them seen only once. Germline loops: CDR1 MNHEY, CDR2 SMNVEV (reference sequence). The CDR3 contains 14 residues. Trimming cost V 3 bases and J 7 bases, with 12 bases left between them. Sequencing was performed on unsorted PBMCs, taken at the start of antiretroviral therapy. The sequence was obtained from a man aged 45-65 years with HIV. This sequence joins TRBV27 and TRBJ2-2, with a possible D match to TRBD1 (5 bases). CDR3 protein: CASSFQGGGGELFF. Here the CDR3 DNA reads TGTGCCAGCAGTTTCCAGGGTGGTGGCGGGGAGCTGTTTTTT.